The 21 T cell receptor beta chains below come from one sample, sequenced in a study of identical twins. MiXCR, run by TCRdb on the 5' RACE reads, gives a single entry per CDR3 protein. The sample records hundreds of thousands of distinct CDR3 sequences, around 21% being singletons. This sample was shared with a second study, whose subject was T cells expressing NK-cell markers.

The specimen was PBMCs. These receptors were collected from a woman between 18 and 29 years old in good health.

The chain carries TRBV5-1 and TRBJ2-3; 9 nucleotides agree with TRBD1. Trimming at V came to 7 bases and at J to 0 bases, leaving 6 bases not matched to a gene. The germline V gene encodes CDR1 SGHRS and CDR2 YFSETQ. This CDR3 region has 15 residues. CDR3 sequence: CASDRGLTSTDTQYF. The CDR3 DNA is TGCGCCAGCGACAGGGGGTTGACTAGCACAGATACGCAGTATTTT.

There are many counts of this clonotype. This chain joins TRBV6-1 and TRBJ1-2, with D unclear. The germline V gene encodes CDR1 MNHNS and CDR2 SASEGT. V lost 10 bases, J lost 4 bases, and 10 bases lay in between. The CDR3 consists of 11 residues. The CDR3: CATYSAYGYTF. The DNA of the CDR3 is TGTGCCACCTATTCGGCCTATGGCTACACCTTC.

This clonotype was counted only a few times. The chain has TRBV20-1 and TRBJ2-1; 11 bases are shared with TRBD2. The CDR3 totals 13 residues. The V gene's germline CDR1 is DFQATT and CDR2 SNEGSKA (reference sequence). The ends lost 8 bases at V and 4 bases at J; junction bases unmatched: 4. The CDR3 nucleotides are TGCAGTATGACTAGCGGGAATTACAATGAGCAGTTCTTC. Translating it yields CSMTSGNYNEQFF.

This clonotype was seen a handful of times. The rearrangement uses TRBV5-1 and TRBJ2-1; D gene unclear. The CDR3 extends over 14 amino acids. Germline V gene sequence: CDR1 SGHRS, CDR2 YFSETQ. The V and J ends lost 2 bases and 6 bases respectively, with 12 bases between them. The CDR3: CASSFRPAINEQFF. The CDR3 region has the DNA TGCGCCAGCAGCTTCCGTCCGGCCATCAATGAGCAGTTCTTC.

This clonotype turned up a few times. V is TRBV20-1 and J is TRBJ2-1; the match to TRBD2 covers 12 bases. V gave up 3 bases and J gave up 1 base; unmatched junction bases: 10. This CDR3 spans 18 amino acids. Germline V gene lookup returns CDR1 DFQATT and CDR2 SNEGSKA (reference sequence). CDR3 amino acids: CSASTASGRGASYNEQFF. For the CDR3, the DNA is TGCAGTGCTAGCACCGCTAGCGGGAGGGGGGCTTCCTACAATGAGCAGTTCTTC.

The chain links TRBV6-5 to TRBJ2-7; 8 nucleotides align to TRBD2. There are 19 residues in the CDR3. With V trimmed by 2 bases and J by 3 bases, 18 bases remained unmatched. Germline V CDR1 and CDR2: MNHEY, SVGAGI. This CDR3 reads CASSYVSPSGLAGRYEQYF. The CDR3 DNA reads TGTGCCAGCAGTTACGTGAGCCCTTCGGGGTTAGCGGGACGCTACGAGCAGTACTTC.

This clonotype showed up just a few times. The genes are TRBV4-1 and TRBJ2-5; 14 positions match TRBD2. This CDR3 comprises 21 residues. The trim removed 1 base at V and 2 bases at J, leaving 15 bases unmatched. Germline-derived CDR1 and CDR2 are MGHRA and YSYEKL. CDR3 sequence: CASSQGIGLAGGLGFQETQYF. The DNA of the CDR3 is TGCGCCAGCAGCCAAGGGATTGGACTAGCGGGAGGTCTCGGTTTTCAAGAGACCCAGTACTTC.

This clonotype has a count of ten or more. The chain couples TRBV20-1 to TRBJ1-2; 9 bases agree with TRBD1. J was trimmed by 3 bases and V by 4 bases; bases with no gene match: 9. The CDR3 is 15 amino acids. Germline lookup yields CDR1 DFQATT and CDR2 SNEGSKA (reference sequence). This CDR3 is CSAIDAGTGYYGYTF. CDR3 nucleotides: TGCAGTGCTATCGACGCCGGGACAGGGTACTATGGCTACACCTTC.

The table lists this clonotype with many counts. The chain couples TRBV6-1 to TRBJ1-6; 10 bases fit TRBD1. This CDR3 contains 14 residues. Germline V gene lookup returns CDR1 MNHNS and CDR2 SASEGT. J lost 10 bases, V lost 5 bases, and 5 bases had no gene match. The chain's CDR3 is CASSQGQGRSPLHF. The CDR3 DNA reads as TGTGCCAGCAGTCAGGGACAGGGGAGGTCACCCCTCCACTTT.

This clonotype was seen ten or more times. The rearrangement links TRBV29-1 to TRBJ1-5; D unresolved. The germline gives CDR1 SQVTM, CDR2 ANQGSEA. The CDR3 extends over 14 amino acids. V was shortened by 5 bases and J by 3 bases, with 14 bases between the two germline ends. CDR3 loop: CSVQRRGDNQPQHF. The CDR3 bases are TGCAGCGTTCAGAGGCGGGGAGACAATCAGCCCCAGCATTTT. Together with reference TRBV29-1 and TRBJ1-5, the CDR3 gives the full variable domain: SAVISQKPSRDICQRGTSLTIQCQVDSQVTMMFWYRQQPGQSLTLIATANQGSEATYESGFVIDKFPISRPNLTFSTLTVSNMSPEDSSIYLCSVQRRGDNQPQHFGDGTRLSIL.

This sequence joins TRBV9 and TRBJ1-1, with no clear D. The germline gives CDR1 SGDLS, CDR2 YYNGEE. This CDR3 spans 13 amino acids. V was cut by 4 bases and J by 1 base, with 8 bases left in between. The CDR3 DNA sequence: TGTGCCAGCAGCATTTCCGCGAACACTGAAGCTTTCTTT. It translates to CASSISANTEAFF.

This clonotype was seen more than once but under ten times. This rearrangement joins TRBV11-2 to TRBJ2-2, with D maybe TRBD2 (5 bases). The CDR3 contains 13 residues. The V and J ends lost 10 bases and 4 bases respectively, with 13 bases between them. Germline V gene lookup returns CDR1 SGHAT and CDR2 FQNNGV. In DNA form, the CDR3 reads TGTGCCACGGGGAGCACCCGCACCGGGGAGCTGTTTTTT. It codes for CATGSTRTGELFF.

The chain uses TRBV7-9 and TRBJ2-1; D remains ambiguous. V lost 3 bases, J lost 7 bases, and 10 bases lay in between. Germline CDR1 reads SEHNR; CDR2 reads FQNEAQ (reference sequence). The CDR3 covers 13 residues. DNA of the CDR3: TGTGCCAGCAGCTTGGGAATCGCTAATGAGCAGTTCTTC. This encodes CASSLGIANEQFF.

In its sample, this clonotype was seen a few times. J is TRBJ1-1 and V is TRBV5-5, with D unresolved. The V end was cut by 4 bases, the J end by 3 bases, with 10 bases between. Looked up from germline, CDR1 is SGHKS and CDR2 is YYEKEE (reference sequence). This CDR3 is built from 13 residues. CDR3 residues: CASSLGSDTEAFF. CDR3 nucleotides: TGTGCCAGCAGCCTGGGATCCGACACTGAAGCTTTCTTT. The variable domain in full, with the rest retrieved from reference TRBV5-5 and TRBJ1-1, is DAGVTQSPTHLIKTRGQQVTLRCSPISGHKSVSWYQQVLGQGPQFIFQYYEKEERGRGNFPDRFSARQFPNYSSELNVNALLLGDSALYLCASSLGSDTEAFFGQGTRLTVV.

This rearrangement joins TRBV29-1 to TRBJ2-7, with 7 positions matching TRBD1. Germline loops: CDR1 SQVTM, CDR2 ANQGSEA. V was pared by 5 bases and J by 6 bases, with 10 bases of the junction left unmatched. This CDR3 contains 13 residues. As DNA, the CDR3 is TGCAGCGTTTCCCCAGGGGGACCGAGCGAGCAGTACTTC. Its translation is CSVSPGGPSEQYF.

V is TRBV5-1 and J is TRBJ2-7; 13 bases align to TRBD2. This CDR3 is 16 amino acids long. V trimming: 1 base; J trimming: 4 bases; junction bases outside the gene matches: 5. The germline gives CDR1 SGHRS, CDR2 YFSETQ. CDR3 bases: TGCGCCAGCAGCTTGTTTACTAGCGGGGGGGTATACGAGCAGTACTTC. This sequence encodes CASSLFTSGGVYEQYF. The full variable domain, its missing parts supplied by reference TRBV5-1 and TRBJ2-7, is KAGVTQTPRYLIKTRGQQVTLSCSPISGHRSVSWYQQTPGQGLQFLFEYFSETQRNKGNFPGRFSGRQFSNSRSEMNVSTLELGDSALYLCASSLFTSGGVYEQYFGPGTRLTVT.

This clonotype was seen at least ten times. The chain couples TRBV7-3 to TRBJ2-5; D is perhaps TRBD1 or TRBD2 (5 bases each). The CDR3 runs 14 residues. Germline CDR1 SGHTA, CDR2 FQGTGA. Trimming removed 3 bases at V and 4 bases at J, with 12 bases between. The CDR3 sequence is CASSLGPGGETQYF. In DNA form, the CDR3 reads TGTGCCAGCAGCTTGGGGCCTGGGGGAGAGACCCAGTACTTC.

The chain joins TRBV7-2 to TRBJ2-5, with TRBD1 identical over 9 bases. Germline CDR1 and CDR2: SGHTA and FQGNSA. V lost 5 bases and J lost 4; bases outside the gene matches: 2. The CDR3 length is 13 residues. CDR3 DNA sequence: TGTGCCAGCAGCAGGACAGGGGTAGAGACCCAGTACTTC. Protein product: CASSRTGVETQYF.

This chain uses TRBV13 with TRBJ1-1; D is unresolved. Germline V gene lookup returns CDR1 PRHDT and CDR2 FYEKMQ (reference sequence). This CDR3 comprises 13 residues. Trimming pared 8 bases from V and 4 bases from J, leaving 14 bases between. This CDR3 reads CASGPRRGTEAFF. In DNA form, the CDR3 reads TGTGCCAGCGGCCCTCGGCGAGGCACTGAAGCTTTCTTT.

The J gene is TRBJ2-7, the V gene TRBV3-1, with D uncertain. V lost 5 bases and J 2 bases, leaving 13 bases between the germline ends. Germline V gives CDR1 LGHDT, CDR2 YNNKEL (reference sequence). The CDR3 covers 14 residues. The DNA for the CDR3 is TGTGCCAGCAGCGACCACAGCAGCCCCTACGAGCAGTACTTC. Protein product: CASSDHSSPYEQYF.

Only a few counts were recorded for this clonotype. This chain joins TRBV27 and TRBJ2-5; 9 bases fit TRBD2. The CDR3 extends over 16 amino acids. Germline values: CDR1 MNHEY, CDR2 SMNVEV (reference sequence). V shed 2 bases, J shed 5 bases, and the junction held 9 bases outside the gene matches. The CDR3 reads CASSLTPGLAGETQYF. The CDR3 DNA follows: TGTGCCAGCAGTTTAACCCCGGGACTAGCAGGGGAGACCCAGTACTTC.